This T cell receptor beta chain is drawn from a study of shared clonotypes between healthy human individuals. General study findings and limits: Sampling used blood alone; tissue repertoires probably differ.

The data were produced by immunoSEQ multiplex PCR, yet TCRdb's version contains in-frame clones alone and is incomplete. Of about 340,000 clones detected, 73% appear once; the ten largest clones hold about 10%. The CDR3 is 12 amino acids. Germline V gives CDR1 GTSNPN, CDR2 SVGIG (reference sequence). With 6 bases clipped from V and 5 bases from J, the junction kept 4 bases outside the gene matches. Regarding this clone: Its antigen is unidentified.

The TCR originated in a man aged 25 to 40 in good health. This chain uses TRBV30 with TRBJ2-7; 10 bases line up with TRBD2. The sequenced sample consisted of memory CD4+ T cells sorted from blood. Described subset: CD45RA-negative fraction. CDR3 in DNA: TGTGCCTGCTCTAGCGGGAGCCACGAGCAGTACTTC. Its protein is CACSSGSHEQYF.